This T cell receptor (beta chain) stems from a study of blood T cell repertoires in COVID-19. Study-wide context: From the United States, Italy and Spain came samples of acute and convalescent COVID-19. Sources were T cells, B-cell-depleted T cells, or PBMCs; the material itself was cDNA or gDNA.

Germline CDR1 and CDR2: SEHNR and FQNEAQ (reference sequence). V was shortened by 5 bases and J by 8 bases, with 15 bases between the two germline ends. CDR3 length: 14 residues. Source study methods: Using reference gene primer amplification, nucleated cell counts were estimated. Generated by immunoSEQ multiplex PCR, the TCRdb table keeps only in-frame clones and is missing some. V and J calls and clone size are as listed in that table; D and trimming were resolved from the DNA. The repertoire holds tens of thousands of clones, with 87% as singletons. The sequenced sample consisted of peripheral blood. The sequence derives from a human donor in a cohort sampled during active COVID-19. The rearrangement uses TRBV7-9 and TRBJ1-4, with D unclear. The CDR3 DNA reads TGTGCCAGCAGCCCCAACCGGGGTCGAGAAAAACTGTTTTTT. The encoded protein is CASSPNRGREKLFF.